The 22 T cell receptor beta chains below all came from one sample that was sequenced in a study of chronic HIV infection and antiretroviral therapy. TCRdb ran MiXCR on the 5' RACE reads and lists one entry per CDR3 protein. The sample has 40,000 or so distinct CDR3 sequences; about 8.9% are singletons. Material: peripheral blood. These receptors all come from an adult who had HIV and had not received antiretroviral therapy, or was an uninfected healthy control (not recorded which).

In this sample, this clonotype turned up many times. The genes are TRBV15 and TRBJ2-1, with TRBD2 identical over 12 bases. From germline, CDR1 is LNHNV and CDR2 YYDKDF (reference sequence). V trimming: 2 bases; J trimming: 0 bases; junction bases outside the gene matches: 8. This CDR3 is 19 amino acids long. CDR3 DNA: TGTGCCACCAGCAGAAGCCGGACTAGCGGGAAGAGCTCCTACAATGAGCAGTTCTTC. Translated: CATSRSRTSGKSSYNEQFF. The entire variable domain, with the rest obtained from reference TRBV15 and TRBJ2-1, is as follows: DAMVIQNPRYQVTQFGKPVTLSCSQTLNHNVMYWYQQKSSQAPKLLFHYYDKDFNNEADTPDNFQSRRPNTSFCFLDIRSPGLGDTAMYLCATSRSRTSGKSSYNEQFFGPGTRLTVL.

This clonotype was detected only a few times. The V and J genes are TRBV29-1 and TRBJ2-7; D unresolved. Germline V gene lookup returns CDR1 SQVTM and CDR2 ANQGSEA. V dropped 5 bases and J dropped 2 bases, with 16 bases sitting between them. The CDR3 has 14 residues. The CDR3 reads CSVLRGPPTYEQYF. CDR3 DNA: TGCAGCGTTCTCCGTGGGCCCCCCACCTACGAGCAGTACTTC.

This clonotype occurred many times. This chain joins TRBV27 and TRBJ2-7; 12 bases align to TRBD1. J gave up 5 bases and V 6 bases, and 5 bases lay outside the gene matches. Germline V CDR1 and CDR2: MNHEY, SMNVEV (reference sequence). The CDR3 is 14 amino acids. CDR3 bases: TGTGCCAGCAGAGGGACAGGGGGCGGGAACGAGCAGTACTTC. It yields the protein CASRGTGGGNEQYF.

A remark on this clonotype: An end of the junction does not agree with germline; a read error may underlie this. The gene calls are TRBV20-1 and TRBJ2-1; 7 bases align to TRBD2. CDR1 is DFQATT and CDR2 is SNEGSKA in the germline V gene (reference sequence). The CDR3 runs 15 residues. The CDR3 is CIASSGSSSYNEQFF. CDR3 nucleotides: TGCATTGCTAGTAGCGGGTCGAGCTCCTACAATGAGCAGTTCTTC.

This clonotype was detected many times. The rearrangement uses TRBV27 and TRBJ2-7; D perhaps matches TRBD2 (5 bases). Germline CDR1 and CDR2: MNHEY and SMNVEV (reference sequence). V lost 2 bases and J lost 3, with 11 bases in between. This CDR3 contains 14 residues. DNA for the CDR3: TGTGCCAGCAGTTTAGGAGGCCTGAACTACGAGCAGTACTTC. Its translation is CASSLGGLNYEQYF.

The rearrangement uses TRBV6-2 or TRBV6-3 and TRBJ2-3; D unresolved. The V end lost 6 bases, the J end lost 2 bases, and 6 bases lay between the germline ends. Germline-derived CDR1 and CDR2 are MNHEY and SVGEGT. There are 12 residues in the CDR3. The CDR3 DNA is TGTGCCAGCAGCGGTTCCACAGATACGCAGTATTTT. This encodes CASSGSTDTQYF.

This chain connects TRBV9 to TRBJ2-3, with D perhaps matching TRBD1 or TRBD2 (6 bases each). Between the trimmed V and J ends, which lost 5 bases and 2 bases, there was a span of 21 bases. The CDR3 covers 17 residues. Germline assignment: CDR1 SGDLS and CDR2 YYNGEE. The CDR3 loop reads CASSEGGTYQSTDTQYF. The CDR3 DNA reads TGTGCCAGCAGTGAAGGGGGGACTTACCAATCCACAGATACGCAGTATTTT.

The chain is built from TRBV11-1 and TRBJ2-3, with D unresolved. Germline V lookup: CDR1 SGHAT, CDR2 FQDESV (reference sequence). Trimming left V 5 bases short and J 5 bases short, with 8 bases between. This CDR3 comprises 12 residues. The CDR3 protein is CASSQGLDTQYF. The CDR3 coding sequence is TGTGCCAGCAGCCAAGGGTTAGATACGCAGTATTTT.

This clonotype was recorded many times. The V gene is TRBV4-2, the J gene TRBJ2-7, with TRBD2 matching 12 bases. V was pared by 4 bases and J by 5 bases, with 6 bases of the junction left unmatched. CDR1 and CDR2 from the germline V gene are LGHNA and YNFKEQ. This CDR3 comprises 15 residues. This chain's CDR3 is CASSLLAGGPHEQYF. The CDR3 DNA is TGTGCCAGCAGCCTTCTAGCGGGAGGGCCCCACGAGCAGTACTTC.

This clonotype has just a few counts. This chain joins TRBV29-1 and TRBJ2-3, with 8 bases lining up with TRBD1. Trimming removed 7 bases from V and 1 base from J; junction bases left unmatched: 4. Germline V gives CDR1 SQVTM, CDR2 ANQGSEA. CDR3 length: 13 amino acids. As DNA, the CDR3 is TGCAGCGCCGTGACAGGGGGCACAGATACGCAGTATTTT. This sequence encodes CSAVTGGTDTQYF.

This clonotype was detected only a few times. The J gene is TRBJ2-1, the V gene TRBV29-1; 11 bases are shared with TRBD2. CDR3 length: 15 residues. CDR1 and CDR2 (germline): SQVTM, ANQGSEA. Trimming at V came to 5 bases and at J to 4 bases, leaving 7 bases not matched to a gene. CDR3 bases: TGCAGCGTTTTGGGACTAGCGGCCAGGTACAATGAGCAGTTCTTC. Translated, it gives CSVLGLAARYNEQFF.

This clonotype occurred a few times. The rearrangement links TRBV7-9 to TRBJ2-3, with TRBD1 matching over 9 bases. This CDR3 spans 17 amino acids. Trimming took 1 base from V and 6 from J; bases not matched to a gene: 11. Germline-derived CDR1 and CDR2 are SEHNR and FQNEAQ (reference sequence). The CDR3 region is CASSLVSPTGTGDTQYF. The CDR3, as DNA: TGTGCCAGCAGCTTAGTTAGCCCCACAGGGACAGGGGATACGCAGTATTTT.

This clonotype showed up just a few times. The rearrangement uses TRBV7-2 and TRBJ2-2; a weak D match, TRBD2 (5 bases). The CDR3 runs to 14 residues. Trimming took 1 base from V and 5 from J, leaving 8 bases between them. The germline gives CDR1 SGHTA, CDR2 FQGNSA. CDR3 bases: TGTGCCAGCAGCTTAGTTCGCGGGACCGGGGAGCTGTTTTTT. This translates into CASSLVRGTGELFF.

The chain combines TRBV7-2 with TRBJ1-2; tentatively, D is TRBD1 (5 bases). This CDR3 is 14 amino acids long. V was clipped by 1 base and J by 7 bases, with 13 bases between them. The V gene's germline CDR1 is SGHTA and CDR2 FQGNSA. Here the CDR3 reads CASSLVGLGVGYTF. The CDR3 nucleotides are TGTGCCAGCAGCTTAGTTGGATTGGGGGTTGGCTACACCTTC.

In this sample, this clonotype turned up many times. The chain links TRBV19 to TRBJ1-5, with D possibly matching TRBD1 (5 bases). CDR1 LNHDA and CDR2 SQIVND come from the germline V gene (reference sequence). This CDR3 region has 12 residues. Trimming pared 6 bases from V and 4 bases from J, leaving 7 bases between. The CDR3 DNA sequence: TGTGCCAGTAGCCAGGGAAATCAGCCCCAGCATTTT. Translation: CASSQGNQPQHF.

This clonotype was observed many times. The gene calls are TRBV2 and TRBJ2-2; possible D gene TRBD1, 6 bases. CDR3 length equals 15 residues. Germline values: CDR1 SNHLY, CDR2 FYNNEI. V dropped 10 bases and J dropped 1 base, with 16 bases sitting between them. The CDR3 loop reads CATQQGQMNTGELFF. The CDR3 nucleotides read TGTGCCACCCAACAGGGACAAATGAACACCGGGGAGCTGTTTTTT.

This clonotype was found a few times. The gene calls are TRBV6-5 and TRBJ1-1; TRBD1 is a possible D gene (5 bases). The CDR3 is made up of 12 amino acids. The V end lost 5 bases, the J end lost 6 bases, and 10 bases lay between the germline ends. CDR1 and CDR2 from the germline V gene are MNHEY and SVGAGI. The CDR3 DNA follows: TGTGCCAGCAGTCCCACGGGGGCTGAAGCTTTCTTT. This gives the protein CASSPTGAEAFF.

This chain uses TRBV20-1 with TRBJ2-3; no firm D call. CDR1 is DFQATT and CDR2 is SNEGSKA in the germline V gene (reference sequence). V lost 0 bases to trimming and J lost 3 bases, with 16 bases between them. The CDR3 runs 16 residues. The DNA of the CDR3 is TGCAGTGCTAGAGATTTTATTGGCGGTCTTACAGATACGCAGTATTTT. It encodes CSARDFIGGLTDTQYF.

The DNA of the CDR3 is TGTGCCATCGCAGGGGGCGCGGGGAGGAACACTGAAGCTTTCTTT. Translation: CAIAGGAGRNTEAFF. The rearrangement uses TRBV10-3 and TRBJ1-1; 8 positions match TRBD1. The CDR3 sequence is 15 residues long. V lost 8 bases, J lost 1 base, and 9 bases stayed unmatched. CDR1 is ENHRY, CDR2 SYGVKD, per germline.

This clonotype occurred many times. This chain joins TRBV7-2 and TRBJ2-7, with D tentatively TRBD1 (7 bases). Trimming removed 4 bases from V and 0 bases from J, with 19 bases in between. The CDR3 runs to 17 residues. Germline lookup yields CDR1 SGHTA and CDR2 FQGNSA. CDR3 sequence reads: CASSSRGTEKSSYEQYF. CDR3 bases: TGTGCCAGCAGCTCCCGGGGGACAGAAAAAAGCTCCTACGAGCAGTACTTC.

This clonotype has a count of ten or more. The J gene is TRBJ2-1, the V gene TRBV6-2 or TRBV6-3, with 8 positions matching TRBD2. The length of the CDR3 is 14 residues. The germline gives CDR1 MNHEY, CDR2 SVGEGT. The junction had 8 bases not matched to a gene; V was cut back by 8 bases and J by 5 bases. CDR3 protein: CASQPGGVDNEQFF. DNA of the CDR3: TGTGCCAGCCAACCGGGGGGGGTGGACAATGAGCAGTTCTTC.

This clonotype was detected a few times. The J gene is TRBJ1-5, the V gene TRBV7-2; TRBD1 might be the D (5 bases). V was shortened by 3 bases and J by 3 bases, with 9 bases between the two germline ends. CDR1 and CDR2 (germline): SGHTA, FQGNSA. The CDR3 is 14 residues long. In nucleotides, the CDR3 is TGTGCCAGCAGCTTTTCAGGGACCAATCAGCCCCAGCATTTT. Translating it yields CASSFSGTNQPQHF. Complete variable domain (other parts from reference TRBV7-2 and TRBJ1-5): GAGVSQSPSNKVTEKGKDVELRCDPISGHTALYWYRQSLGQGLEFLIYFQGNSAPDKSGLPSDRFSAERTGGSVSTLTIQRTQQEDSAVYLCASSFSGTNQPQHFGDGTRLSIL.